The following is a TCR beta chain sequence with its context. The CDR3 sequence is 15 residues long. Germline V CDR1 and CDR2: SGDLS, YYNGEE. With 0 bases clipped from V and 4 bases from J, the junction kept 4 bases outside the gene matches. As originally analysed: The authors estimated nucleated cell counts from reference gene primer amplification. Produced via immunoSEQ multiplex PCR; TCRdb's table is partial and in-frame only. Clone size and V and J calls were adopted from that table, with D and trimming inferred from the DNA. The table has about 40,000 clones, 88% seen once. This sample is drawn from a study of blood T cell repertoires in COVID-19. Study-level background: The origin of the acute and convalescent COVID-19 samples was the United States, Italy and Spain. PBMCs, B-cell-depleted T cells, or T cells provided the cDNA or gDNA that made up the material.

The TCR sequence derives from a woman in her seventies with acute or convalescent COVID-19. The chain has TRBV9 and TRBJ2-3, with 8 bases that match TRBD2. Sequenced input: peripheral blood. For the CDR3, the DNA is TGTGCCAGCAGCGTAGTCGGGACTAGGTCAGATACGCAGTATTTT. Its translation: CASSVVGTRSDTQYF.